A selection of T cell receptor beta chains follows, all from one sample in a study of memory CD4+ T cells and cytomegalovirus serostatus. Profiling relied on immunoSEQ multiplex PCR, and the TCRdb table lists in-frame clones only, not all of them. In the table there are about 82,000 clones, approximately 80% of which are singletons. Sequenced material: memory CD4+ T cells from blood. These receptors were taken from an adult in good health and CMV-seronegative. The CDR3 runs from the conserved cysteine through the conserved F or W. The D gene is left open where the match is weak. Where a row states a size, it is once, few, many or the class of an expanded clone; other rows omit it.

D gene: NA; clone size: NA; J gene: TRBJ2-3; V gene: TRBV7-9; CDR3 protein: CASSLGGTRADTQYF; CDR3 DNA: TGTGCCAGCAGCTTAGGGGGCACTCGGGCAGATACGCAGTATTTT
D gene: NA; clone size: NA; J gene: TRBJ2-1; V gene: TRBV6-1; CDR3 protein: CASMLASNEQFF; CDR3 DNA: TGTGCCAGCATGCTAGCCTCCAATGAGCAGTTCTTC
D gene: TRBD1; clone size: few; J gene: TRBJ1-6; V gene: TRBV7-2; CDR3 protein: CASSPGQGITPLHF; CDR3 DNA: TGTGCCAGCAGCCCCGGACAGGGAATTACTCCCCTCCACTTT
D gene: NA; clone size: few; J gene: TRBJ1-6; V gene: TRBV7-9; CDR3 protein: CASILGQYNSPLHF; CDR3 DNA: TGTGCCAGCATCCTCGGCCAGTATAATTCACCCCTCCACTTT
D gene: TRBD1; clone size: NA; J gene: TRBJ1-2; V gene: TRBV29-1; CDR3 protein: CSVEDGTGGSGYTF; CDR3 DNA: TGCAGCGTTGAAGATGGCACAGGGGGTTCTGGCTACACCTTC
D gene: TRBD1; clone size: NA; J gene: TRBJ2-5; V gene: TRBV5-4; CDR3 protein: CASSSRQGETQYF; CDR3 DNA: TGTGCCAGCAGCTCCAGACAGGGGGAGACCCAGTACTTC
D gene: TRBD1; clone size: NA; J gene: TRBJ1-1; V gene: TRBV11-3; CDR3 protein: CASSRQGYTEAFF; CDR3 DNA: TGTGCCAGCAGCCGACAGGGTTACACTGAAGCTTTCTTT
D gene: TRBD2; clone size: NA; J gene: TRBJ2-1; V gene: TRBV7-2; CDR3 protein: CASSPRGGAHNEQFF; CDR3 DNA: TGTGCCAGCTCCCCCCGCGGGGGGGCGCACAATGAGCAGTTCTTC
D gene: TRBD2; clone size: NA; J gene: TRBJ2-3; V gene: TRBV10-3; CDR3 protein: CAISESKSSGPQIEQYF; CDR3 DNA: TGTGCCATCAGTGAGTCGAAGTCTAGCGGACCACAGATAGAGCAGTATTTT
D gene: NA; clone size: NA; J gene: TRBJ1-2; V gene: TRBV7-2; CDR3 protein: CASSIQEYGYTF; CDR3 DNA: TGTGCCAGCAGCATACAGGAGTATGGCTACACCTTC
D gene: TRBD1; clone size: NA; J gene: TRBJ1-2; V gene: TRBV5-4; CDR3 protein: CASSPPDRQGNDGYTF; CDR3 DNA: TGTGCCAGCAGCCCTCCCGACAGACAGGGTAATGATGGCTACACCTTC
D gene: TRBD2; clone size: once; J gene: TRBJ2-3; V gene: TRBV7-7; CDR3 protein: CASSSNPGTSGDTQYF; CDR3 DNA: TGTGCTAGCAGTTCCAACCCTGGGACTAGTGGAGATACGCAGTATTTT
D gene: NA; clone size: few; J gene: TRBJ2-1; V gene: TRBV5-8; CDR3 protein: CASSLDGTTTYNEQFF; CDR3 DNA: TGTGCCAGCAGCTTGGACGGGACCACCACCTACAATGAGCAGTTCTTC
D gene: NA; clone size: NA; J gene: TRBJ1-4; V gene: TRBV7-2; CDR3 protein: CASSFLHEKLFF; CDR3 DNA: TGTGCCAGCAGCTTCCTTCACGAAAAACTGTTTTTT
D gene: TRBD1; clone size: NA; J gene: TRBJ2-7; V gene: TRBV5-4; CDR3 protein: CASSFEPGQTYEQYF; CDR3 DNA: TGTGCCAGCAGCTTTGAACCGGGACAGACATACGAGCAGTACTTC
D gene: TRBD1; clone size: NA; J gene: TRBJ1-1; V gene: TRBV5-1; CDR3 protein: CASSPGTELNTEAFF; CDR3 DNA: TGCGCCAGCAGCCCGGGGACAGAACTGAACACTGAAGCTTTCTTT
D gene: TRBD1; clone size: NA; J gene: TRBJ1-6; V gene: TRBV9; CDR3 protein: CASSGDRRNSPLHF; CDR3 DNA: TGTGCCAGCAGCGGGGACAGGAGGAATTCACCCCTCCACTTT
D gene: NA; clone size: NA; J gene: TRBJ2-3; V gene: TRBV2; CDR3 protein: CASSEGTDTQYF; CDR3 DNA: TGTGCCAGCAGTGAAGGCACAGATACGCAGTATTTT
D gene: TRBD1; clone size: NA; J gene: TRBJ1-1; V gene: TRBV19; CDR3 protein: CASSTTGDTEAFF; CDR3 DNA: TGTGCCAGTAGTACTACAGGGGACACTGAAGCTTTCTTT
D gene: TRBD2; clone size: few; J gene: TRBJ2-1; V gene: TRBV10-3; CDR3 protein: CAISTSGGYNEQFF; CDR3 DNA: TGTGCCATCAGCACCAGCGGGGGATACAATGAGCAGTTCTTC
D gene: TRBD1; clone size: NA; J gene: TRBJ1-1; V gene: TRBV30; CDR3 protein: CAWAGQVSEAFF; CDR3 DNA: TGTGCCTGGGCGGGACAGGTCTCTGAAGCTTTCTTT
D gene: NA; clone size: NA; J gene: TRBJ2-7; V gene: TRBV21-1; CDR3 protein: CASSKGAVTGPIHEQYF; CDR3 DNA: TGTGCCAGCAGCAAAGGGGCCGTGACAGGGCCCATCCACGAGCAGTACTTC
D gene: NA; clone size: NA; J gene: TRBJ1-2; V gene: TRBV7-9; CDR3 protein: CASSLGGLRGYGYTF; CDR3 DNA: TGTGCCAGCAGCTTAGGAGGTCTCAGGGGCTATGGCTACACCTTC
D gene: TRBD2; clone size: NA; J gene: TRBJ2-3; V gene: TRBV7-9; CDR3 protein: CASSLTSGSSTDTQYF; CDR3 DNA: TGTGCCAGCAGCTTAACTAGCGGATCTAGCACAGATACGCAGTATTTT
D gene: TRBD1; clone size: few; J gene: TRBJ1-2; V gene: TRBV7-2; CDR3 protein: CASSLIMTGAHGYTF; CDR3 DNA: TGTGCCAGCAGCTTAATTATGACAGGGGCCCATGGCTACACCTTC
D gene: NA; clone size: NA; J gene: TRBJ1-2; V gene: TRBV6-5; CDR3 protein: CASSYERYSPRGYTF; CDR3 DNA: TGTGCCAGCAGTTACGAGAGGTACTCCCCTAGGGGCTACACCTTC
D gene: NA; clone size: NA; J gene: TRBJ1-2; V gene: TRBV19; CDR3 protein: CASRLISGVDGYTF; CDR3 DNA: TGTGCCAGTAGACTCATATCAGGGGTCGATGGCTACACCTTC
D gene: NA; clone size: NA; J gene: TRBJ1-2; V gene: TRBV29-1; CDR3 protein: CSVAPLTEAGYTF; CDR3 DNA: TGCAGCGTTGCTCCGTTGACAGAGGCTGGCTACACCTTC
D gene: NA; clone size: NA; J gene: TRBJ1-3; V gene: TRBV4-3; CDR3 protein: CASSPEGKSSGNTIYF; CDR3 DNA: TGCGCCAGCAGCCCTGAGGGGAAGAGCTCTGGAAACACCATATATTTT
D gene: NA; clone size: NA; J gene: TRBJ1-2; V gene: TRBV7-8; CDR3 protein: CASSLGRADYGYTF; CDR3 DNA: TGTGCCAGCAGCTTAGGCAGGGCGGACTATGGCTACACCTTC
D gene: NA; clone size: NA; J gene: TRBJ1-6; V gene: TRBV5-4; CDR3 protein: CASSYRGGGYSNSPLHF; CDR3 DNA: TGTGCCAGCAGCTACCGTGGGGGCGGGTATTCTAATTCACCCCTCCACTTT
D gene: TRBD2; clone size: NA; J gene: TRBJ2-2; V gene: TRBV11-2; CDR3 protein: CASSRLAGGGAGELFF; CDR3 DNA: TGTGCCAGCAGCCGACTAGCGGGGGGAGGGGCCGGGGAGCTGTTTTTT
D gene: NA; clone size: NA; J gene: TRBJ2-5; V gene: TRBV11-2; CDR3 protein: CASSLDRRIGRETQYF; CDR3 DNA: TGTGCCAGCAGCTTAGATAGGAGGATTGGTCGGGAGACCCAGTACTTC
D gene: NA; clone size: NA; J gene: TRBJ1-6; V gene: TRBV27; CDR3 protein: CASRGGASYNSPLHF; CDR3 DNA: TGTGCCAGCAGGGGGGGGGCCTCCTATAATTCACCCCTCCACTTT
D gene: NA; clone size: NA; J gene: TRBJ1-2; V gene: TRBV7-2; CDR3 protein: CASSLDYGYTF; CDR3 DNA: TGTGCCAGCAGCTTAGACTATGGCTACACCTTC
D gene: NA; clone size: few; J gene: TRBJ1-2; V gene: TRBV13; CDR3 protein: CASSLGLRLLSGYTF; CDR3 DNA: TGTGCCAGCAGCTTAGGTCTGCGGCTACTAAGTGGCTACACCTTC
D gene: TRBD1; clone size: NA; J gene: TRBJ1-2; V gene: TRBV15; CDR3 protein: CATSNPGGTYGYTF; CDR3 DNA: TGTGCCACCAGCAATCCAGGGGGCACCTATGGCTACACCTTC
D gene: NA; clone size: once; J gene: TRBJ1-6; V gene: TRBV30; CDR3 protein: CAWSVLGSPLHF; CDR3 DNA: TGTGCCTGGAGTGTACTAGGTTCACCCCTCCACTTT
D gene: NA; clone size: NA; J gene: TRBJ2-7; V gene: TRBV2; CDR3 protein: CASSDGGATSYEQYF; CDR3 DNA: TGTGCCAGCAGTGATGGCGGGGCGACCTCCTACGAGCAGTACTTC
D gene: TRBD1; clone size: NA; J gene: TRBJ2-1; V gene: TRBV7-7; CDR3 protein: CASSLGQGSNEQFF; CDR3 DNA: TGTGCTAGCAGCTTAGGACAGGGGAGCAATGAGCAGTTCTTC
D gene: NA; clone size: few; J gene: TRBJ1-3; V gene: TRBV10-1; CDR3 protein: CASSPQGLAGNTIYF; CDR3 DNA: TGCGCCAGCAGCCCACAGGGACTAGCTGGAAACACCATATATTTT
D gene: TRBD1; clone size: once; J gene: TRBJ2-3; V gene: TRBV6-4; CDR3 protein: CASRKTGDTDTQYF; CDR3 DNA: TGTGCCAGCAGGAAGACAGGGGACACAGATACGCAGTATTTT
D gene: NA; clone size: NA; J gene: TRBJ1-3; V gene: TRBV7-9; CDR3 protein: CASSLTGNTIYF; CDR3 DNA: TGTGCCAGCAGCTTAACCGGAAACACCATATATTTT
D gene: NA; clone size: NA; J gene: TRBJ1-3; V gene: TRBV7-8; CDR3 protein: CASSSHSVPGNTIYF; CDR3 DNA: TGTGCCAGCAGCTCACACAGTGTTCCTGGAAACACCATATATTTT
D gene: NA; clone size: NA; J gene: TRBJ1-4; V gene: TRBV18; CDR3 protein: CASSPPPGRELNEKLFF; CDR3 DNA: TGTGCCAGCTCACCACCCCCAGGGAGGGAACTTAATGAAAAACTGTTTTTT
D gene: NA; clone size: NA; J gene: TRBJ1-2; V gene: TRBV19; CDR3 protein: CASSRNYGYTF; CDR3 DNA: TGTGCCAGTAGCAGAAACTATGGCTACACCTTC